This TCR beta chain comes out of a study of blood T cell repertoires in COVID-19. Study context: Samples representing acute and convalescent COVID-19 were sourced from the United States, Italy and Spain.

The authors' processing: Reference gene primers were amplified, and this amplification served to estimate nucleated cell counts. Libraries were prepared by immunoSEQ multiplex PCR; TCRdb keeps only in-frame clonotypes and omits some of them. V and J calls and clone size follow that table, whereas D and trimming were derived from the DNA. The table lists 200,000 to 250,000 clones, 70% to 90% of them singletons. V lost 3 bases to trimming and J lost 5 bases; unmatched junction nucleotides: 17. In germline, CDR1 is LNHDA, CDR2 SQIVND (reference sequence). This CDR3 has 21 amino acids. The rearrangement joins TRBV19 to TRBJ2-1; 15 bases map to TRBD2. The specimen was peripheral blood. This receptor was identified in a man between 18 and 35 years old with active or convalescent COVID-19. DNA of the CDR3: TGTGCCAGTAGTATCCCGAAAACCGGGACTAGCGGGAGGCGCGGGGACAATGAGCAGTTCTTC. It encodes CASSIPKTGTSGRRGDNEQFF. The full variable domain, completed using reference TRBV19 and TRBJ2-1, is DGGITQSPKYLFRKEGQNVTLSCEQNLNHDAMYWYRQDPGQGLRLIYYSQIVNDFQKGDIAEGYSVSREKKESFPLTVTSAQKNPTAFYLCASSIPKTGTSGRRGDNEQFFGPGTRLTVL.